The subject of this entry is one TCR beta chain. The antigen is undetermined. This sample was taken from a study of PD-1 blockade in classical Hodgkin lymphoma. Study as a whole: Treatment was intravenous nivolumab, 3 mg/kg every 2 weeks, until progression.

The CDR3 contains 16 residues. V lost 4 bases, J lost 2 bases, and 7 bases stayed unmatched. The V gene's germline CDR1 is SGDLS and CDR2 YYNGEE. Profiling relied on immunoSEQ multiplex PCR, and the TCRdb table lists in-frame clones only, not all of them. The table records 72,000 or so clones, 90% to 95% of them present only once. All the patients suffered relapse after autologous stem cell transplantation, and brentuximab vedotin exposure differed. Study observations and caveats: Diminished baseline TCR diversity has been reported in newly diagnosed patients relative to healthy donors. Patients with a complete response exhibited baseline diversity comparable to newly diagnosed patients. By cycle point C4D1, TCR diversity had risen significantly in CD4+ cells (but not CD8+ cells).

This clonotype was sampled from a human donor with classical Hodgkin lymphoma. The starting material was peripheral blood mononuclear cells (PBMCs), obtained at baseline. This chain uses TRBV9 with TRBJ2-3; 10 bases map to TRBD2. The CDR3 spells CASSRQAGGLTDTQYF. The CDR3 DNA is TGTGCCAGCAGCCGGCAAGCGGGGGGGCTCACAGATACGCAGTATTTT.